The T cell receptor beta chain under discussion was sequenced for a study of cytomegalovirus exposure and HLA in healthy donors. Overall study context: Earlier, 100 million to 130 million unique TCR beta sequences were recovered from about 179 million T cells by an analysis. Study outcomes and limitations: The presence/absence work took it that sequencing depth was about the same across donors. Likely technical artifact: a cluster of highly shared sequence variants.

The PCR had 60 Vbeta and 13 Jbeta primers. TCRdb keeps only in-frame clones here, not all; method: immunoSEQ multiplex PCR. This sample carries 54,000 or so clones, roughly three fifths of them seen once, and the ten largest clones take about 10%. A remark on this clone: No antigen is known for it.

Germline V gene data show CDR1 as SGHTA and CDR2 as FQGNSA. The J segment lost 5 bases and the V segment lost 5 bases, leaving 12 bases of the junction unmatched. The CDR3 extends over 16 amino acids. This sequence was found in a human donor in good health. The specimen was PBMCs. The chain combines TRBV7-2 with TRBJ2-5, with TRBD1 matching 9 bases. The CDR3 reads CASSRPRDRDTETQYF. The CDR3 DNA sequence: TGTGCCAGCAGCCGTCCTCGGGACAGGGATACGGAGACCCAGTACTTC.